The 17 T cell receptor beta chains in this list originate from one sample, sequenced in a study of tumor-infiltrating lymphocytes in primary liver carcinoma. The study co-extracted DNA and RNA from 20-30 mg of unsorted bulk tissue. From 400 to 500 ng total RNA, TCR beta cDNA was generated with a primer in the constant region. What produced the TCR beta libraries was three nested multiplex PCR rounds using slightly modified ARM-PCR. TRBV1-TRBV30 forward and Cbeta reverse primers drove the first two approximately 10-cycle rounds. From the multiplex PCR reads, TCRdb called clonotypes with MiXCR, one entry per CDR3 protein. Seen here are roughly 100,000 distinct CDR3 sequences, roughly 80% observed once, and the top ten hold 15% to 20%. Sequencing was done on a sample of liver tumor tissue from sampling region 3. Subset in this sample: tumor region T3, left-lateral pole. These receptors originate from a man aged 35-49 years with primary liver carcinoma and hepatitis B virus infection.

Notes on this clonotype: This clone may be a read error of a much larger clone one base away. This chain joins TRBV5-4 and TRBJ2-3; D is unresolved. CDR1 is SGHNT, CDR2 YYREEE, per germline (reference sequence). This CDR3 is 15 amino acids long. The CDR3: CANSFARGNTDTQYF. In DNA, the CDR3 is TGTGCCAACAGCTTCGCCCGAGGAAACACAGATACGCAGTATTTT.

Regarding this clonotype: The junction and the germline gene differ at one end; a read error may be behind it. CDR3 DNA: TGTACCAGCAGTAAAACAGGGGAAGATGGCTACACATTC. Amino acid sequence: CTSSKTGEDGYTF. The chain combines TRBV6-5 with TRBJ1-2, with TRBD1 identical over 7 bases. The germline gives CDR1 MNHEY, CDR2 SVGAGI. The CDR3 is 13 residues long.

About this clonotype itself: Since the CDR3 does not end with the conserved phenylalanine or tryptophan, this likely comes from a read error. The rearrangement links TRBV12-5 to TRBJ2-1; the D gene is possibly TRBD1 (6 bases). This CDR3 is built from 14 residues. Germline loops: CDR1 LGHNT, CDR2 FRNRAP. The CDR3 spells CGSGTGLSYNEQFL. The DNA for the CDR3 is TGTGGTAGTGGAACAGGGTTGTCCTACAATGAGCAGTTCCTC.

As for this clonotype: It may be a read error: a sequence one base away is much more abundant. V is TRBV24-1 and J is TRBJ2-1; 8 nucleotides line up with TRBD2. Looked up from germline, CDR1 is KGHDR and CDR2 is SFDVKD. V shed 7 bases, J shed 7 bases, and the junction held 8 bases outside the gene matches. The CDR3 has 14 amino acids. For the CDR3, the DNA is TGTGCCACCAGGAGCGGGAGATCCCTAAATGAGCAGTTCTTC. It specifies CATRSGRSLNEQFF.

On this clonotype itself: The junction shows a germline mismatch at one end, possibly a read error. This rearrangement joins TRBV10-3 to TRBJ2-6; D not resolved. The CDR3 loop spans 16 amino acids. Looked up from germline, CDR1 is ENHRY and CDR2 is SYGVKD. CDR3 loop: CATSVVRNSGANVLTF. CDR3 DNA sequence: TGTGCCACCAGTGTCGTTCGGAACTCTGGGGCCAACGTCCTGACTTTC.

The V gene is TRBV5-6, the J gene TRBJ2-5, with a possible D match to TRBD2 (6 bases). Deletions cut 6 bases from V and 8 bases from J, with 14 bases between. CDR3 length: 12 amino acids. Per the germline V gene, CDR1 is SGHDT and CDR2 is YYEEEE. The CDR3, as DNA: TGTGCCAGCATTGGACTAAGAGAAACCCAGTACTTC. Translated: CASIGLRETQYF.

A word on this clonotype: As the CDR3 is not closed by the conserved phenylalanine or tryptophan, this likely results from a read error. It is unclear where the CDR3 begins or ends on the DNA, so no DNA is shown, and the CDR3 is as TCRdb lists it. V is TRBV6-2 or TRBV6-3 and J is TRBJ2-3. Germline V gene lookup returns CDR1 MNHEY and CDR2 SVGEGT. Both ends counted, the CDR3 spans 17 residues. CDR3 residues: CVSSYSDLGRRTDTQDI.

Notes on this clonotype: The CDR3 does not close with the conserved phenylalanine or tryptophan, likely indicating a read error. The V gene is TRBV10-3, the J gene TRBJ2-1; no firm D call. CDR1 and CDR2 from the germline V gene are ENHRY and SYGVKD. This CDR3 contains 14 residues. CDR3 DNA: TGTGCCATCTCCCAGACCCTTGGCTACAACGAGCAGTTCTCC. Translation gives CAISQTLGYNEQFS.

As for this clonotype: The conserved final phenylalanine or tryptophan is absent from the CDR3, which likely points to a read error. The genes are TRBV12-3 or TRBV12-4 and TRBJ2-2, with a possible D match to TRBD1 (5 bases). CDR3 length equals 13 residues. CDR3 coding DNA: TGCGCCAGCAGACCGACAGTGTCCGGGGAGCTGTTTTTA. Its translation is CASRPTVSGELFL.

V and J are TRBV5-4 and TRBJ2-5; 7 nucleotides agree with TRBD2. The CDR3 is 14 amino acids. V shed 2 bases, J shed 12 bases, and the junction held 13 bases outside the gene matches. Germline CDR1 is SGHNT and CDR2 is YYREEE (reference sequence). Here the CDR3 reads CASSLAGSGEIKYF. CDR3 nucleotide sequence: TGTGCCAGCAGCTTAGCGGGGTCCGGGGAGATCAAGTACTTC.

In regard to this clonotype: An end of the junction does not agree with germline; a read error may underlie this. This chain links TRBV4-1 with TRBJ1-1, with TRBD1 matching 10 bases. Germline values: CDR1 MGHRA, CDR2 YSYEKL. The CDR3 is 15 amino acids. The CDR3 DNA is TGCGCCAGTAGCCCGATGACAGGGGGCTACACTGAAGATTTCTTT. Protein product: CASSPMTGGYTEDFF.

V is TRBV5-6 and J is TRBJ1-1; TRBD1 aligns across 8 bases. The CDR3 has 15 residues. Germline V gene sequence: CDR1 SGHDT, CDR2 YYEEEE. The V and J ends lost 6 bases and 1 base, in that order; junction bases with no gene match: 8. DNA of the CDR3: TGTGCCAGCAACTTCCTAGACAGGGGGAACACTGAAGCTTTCTTT. It codes for CASNFLDRGNTEAFF.

Details on this clonotype: Germline and junction disagree at one end, which may indicate a read error. The rearrangement joins TRBV6-2 or TRBV6-3 to TRBJ2-5, with a tentative D call TRBD2 (5 bases). The germline gives CDR1 MNHEY, CDR2 SVGEGT. The CDR3 extends over 15 amino acids. CDR3 bases: TGTGCCAGCAGCCCCCTGCTGGCGGGCGGAGAGACCGAGTACTTC. This sequence encodes CASSPLLAGGETEYF.

V and J are TRBV30 and TRBJ2-1, with D possibly TRBD2 on 7 matching bases. Trimming took off 4 bases at V and 7 bases at J, with 17 bases between the two ends. The germline V gene has CDR1 GTSNPN and CDR2 SVGIG (reference sequence). This CDR3 has 14 amino acids. The CDR3 DNA is TGTGCCTGGAATGAGACTAGGGGGGGAAATGAGCAGTTCTTC. Its protein product is CAWNETRGGNEQFF.

This clonotype has just a few counts. Because the CDR3 is missing its conserved closing phenylalanine or tryptophan, this is likely a read error. This sequence joins TRBV12-3 or TRBV12-4 and TRBJ2-5; D is possibly TRBD2 (5 bases). This CDR3 contains 13 residues. The CDR3 DNA reads as TGTGCCAGCAGTTTATCCGGGGTGGAGACTCAGTACTTA. Translated: CASSLSGVETQYL.

Concerning this clonotype: This could be a read error, since a much larger clone is one nucleotide away. The chain combines TRBV18 with TRBJ1-5; perhaps TRBD1 as D (5 bases). CDR3 length: 13 residues. In germline, CDR1 is KGHSH, CDR2 LQKENI. This CDR3 is CANSPGGDQPQHF. For the CDR3, the DNA is TGTGCCAACTCACCGGGGGGGGATCAGCCCCAGCATTTT.

The sample holds one count of this clonotype. Because the CDR3's place on the DNA is in doubt, the DNA is left out and the CDR3 is given as listed by TCRdb. The rearrangement uses TRBV11-2 and TRBJ2-5; no check of the table's D call, TRBD1, against the DNA was made. The CDR3 is 17 amino acids long, termini counted. Germline CDR1 and CDR2: SGHAT and FQNNGV. The CDR3: CASSPTGQQVGKGTQYF.